This entry concerns a single TCR beta chain. The CDR3 sequence is 15 residues long. V was shortened by 1 base and J by 2 bases, with 12 bases between the two germline ends. Looked up from germline, CDR1 is LNHDA and CDR2 is SQIVND (reference sequence). TCR beta VDJ and CDR3 profiling used genomic DNA as template. TCRdb re-called the reads through MiXCR, storing one row per CDR3 protein. Of about 190,000 distinct CDR3 sequences listed, around 59% were seen once; the top ten hold around a sixth. This specimen comes from a study of CD8+CD57+ T cells in acquired aplastic anemia. The sequencing sample was made of sorted CD4+, CD8+, or CD8+CD57+ T cells (not recorded which) from PBMCs. This chain joins TRBV19 and TRBJ2-7; possible D gene TRBD1, 6 bases. This TCR was recovered from a human donor in good health, serving as a control. This CDR3 is CASSIAGDGTYEQYF. The CDR3 nucleotides read TGTGCCAGTAGTATAGCAGGGGACGGAACCTACGAGCAGTACTTC.